The sequence of this T cell receptor beta chain was determined in a study of T cells in Graves' hyperthyroidism and ophthalmopathy. Findings and limits, study-wide: Ophthalmopathy was told apart from stable hyperthyroidism by a 13 V-J model. Before onset, by a median of approximately 5.9 months, the model predicted ophthalmopathy.

Used for diagnoses were clinical symptoms, serum thyroxine and TRAb, thyroid ultrasound and orbital computed tomography. Per germline, CDR1 ENHRY and CDR2 SYGVKD. There are 17 residues in the CDR3. TCR beta CDR3 regions were amplified from RNA transcripts. A set of HTBI primers served as the primers for a first-round RT-PCR of the TCR CDR3. TCRdb ran MiXCR on the multiplex PCR reads and lists one entry per CDR3 protein. The table includes 40,000 to 60,000 distinct CDR3 sequences, 54% detected once. Concerning this clonotype itself: Its antigen is currently unknown. The junction differs from germline at one of its ends, possibly a read error.

Specimen: peripheral blood or thyroid tissue (not recorded which). The origin of this receptor is a man aged 18 to 35 with Graves' hyperthyroidism. This chain connects TRBV10-3 to TRBJ2-5; maybe TRBD1 (5 bases). The CDR3 spells CAVSESIVGRAQETQCF. The CDR3 DNA reads as TGTGCCGTCAGTGAGTCGATAGTGGGCAGGGCCCAAGAGACCCAGTGCTTC.